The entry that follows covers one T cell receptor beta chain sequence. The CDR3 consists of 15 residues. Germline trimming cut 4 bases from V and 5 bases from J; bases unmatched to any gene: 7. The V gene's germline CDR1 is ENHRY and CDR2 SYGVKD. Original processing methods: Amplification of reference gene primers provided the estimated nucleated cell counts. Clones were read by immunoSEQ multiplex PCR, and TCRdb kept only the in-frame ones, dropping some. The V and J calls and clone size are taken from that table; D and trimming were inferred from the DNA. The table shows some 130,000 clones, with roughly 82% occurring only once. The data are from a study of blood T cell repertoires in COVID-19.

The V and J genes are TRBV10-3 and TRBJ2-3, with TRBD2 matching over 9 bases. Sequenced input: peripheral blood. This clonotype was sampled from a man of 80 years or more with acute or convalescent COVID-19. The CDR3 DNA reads TGTGCCATCAGTGCTGGGCGGGGGGGCCAAGATACGCAGTATTTT. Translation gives CAISAGRGGQDTQYF.